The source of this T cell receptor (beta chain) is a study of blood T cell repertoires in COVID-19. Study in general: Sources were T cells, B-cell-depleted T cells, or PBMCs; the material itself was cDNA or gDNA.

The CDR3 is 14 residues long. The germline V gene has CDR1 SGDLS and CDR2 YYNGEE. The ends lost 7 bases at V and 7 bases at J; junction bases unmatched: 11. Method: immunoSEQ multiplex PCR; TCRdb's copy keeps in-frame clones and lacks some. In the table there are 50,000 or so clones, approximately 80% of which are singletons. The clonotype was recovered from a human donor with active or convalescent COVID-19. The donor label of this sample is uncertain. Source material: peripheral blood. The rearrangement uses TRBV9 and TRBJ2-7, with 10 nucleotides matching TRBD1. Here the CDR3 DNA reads TGTGCCAGCCAGCCAGGGACAGGGGCGAATGAGCAGTACTTC. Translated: CASQPGTGANEQYF.